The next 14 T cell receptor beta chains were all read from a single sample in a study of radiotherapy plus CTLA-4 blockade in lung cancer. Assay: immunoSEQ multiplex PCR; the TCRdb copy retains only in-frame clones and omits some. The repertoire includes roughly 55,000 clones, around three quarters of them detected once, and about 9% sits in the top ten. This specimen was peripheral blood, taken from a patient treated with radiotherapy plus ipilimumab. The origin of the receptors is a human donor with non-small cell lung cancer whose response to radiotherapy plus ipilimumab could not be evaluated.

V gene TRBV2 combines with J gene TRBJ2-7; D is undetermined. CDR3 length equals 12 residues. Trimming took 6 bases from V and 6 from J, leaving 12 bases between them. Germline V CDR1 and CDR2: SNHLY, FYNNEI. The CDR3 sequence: CASSREYAEQYF. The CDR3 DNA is TGTGCCAGCAGCCGAGAGTACGCCGAGCAGTACTTC. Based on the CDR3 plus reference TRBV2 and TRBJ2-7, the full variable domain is EPEVTQTPSHQVTQMGQEVILRCVPISNHLYFYWYRQILGQKVEFLVSFYNNEISEKSEIFDDQFSVERPDGSNFTLKIRSTKLEDSAMYFCASSREYAEQYFGPGTRLTVT.

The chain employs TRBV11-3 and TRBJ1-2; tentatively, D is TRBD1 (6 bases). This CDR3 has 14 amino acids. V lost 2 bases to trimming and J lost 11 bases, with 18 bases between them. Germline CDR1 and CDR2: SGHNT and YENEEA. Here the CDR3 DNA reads TGTGCCAGCAGCTTAAACAGGGCCTCCGGAGTGTACACCTTC. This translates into CASSLNRASGVYTF.

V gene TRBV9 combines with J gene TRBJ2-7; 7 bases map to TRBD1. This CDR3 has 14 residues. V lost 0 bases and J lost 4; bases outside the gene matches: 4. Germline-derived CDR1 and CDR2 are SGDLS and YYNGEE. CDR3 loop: CASSVDRGGYEQYF. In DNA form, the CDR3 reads TGTGCCAGCAGCGTAGACAGGGGCGGGTACGAGCAGTACTTC.

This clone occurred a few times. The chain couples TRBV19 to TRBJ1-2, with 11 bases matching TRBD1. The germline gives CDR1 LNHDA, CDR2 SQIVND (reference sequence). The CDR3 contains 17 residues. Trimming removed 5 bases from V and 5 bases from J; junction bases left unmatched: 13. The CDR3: CASSPQNPRDRGYGYTF. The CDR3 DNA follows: TGTGCCAGTAGTCCTCAGAACCCCCGGGACAGGGGGTATGGCTACACCTTC.

Written as DNA, the CDR3 is TGCGCCAGCAGGCTAGACGGGACATACCGTTACGAGCAGTACTTC. Its protein is CASRLDGTYRYEQYF. The chain links TRBV5-1 to TRBJ2-5; TRBD1 is a possible D gene (6 bases). The J call may be mistaken, given a closer DNA end match to TRBJ2-7. Looked up from germline, CDR1 is SGHRS and CDR2 is YFSETQ. CDR3 length equals 15 residues.

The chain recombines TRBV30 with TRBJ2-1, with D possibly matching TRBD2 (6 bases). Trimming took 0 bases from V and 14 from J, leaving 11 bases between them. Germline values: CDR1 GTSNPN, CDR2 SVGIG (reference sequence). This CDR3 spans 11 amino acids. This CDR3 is CAWSVGGPEFF. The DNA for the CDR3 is TGTGCCTGGAGTGTGGGGGGACCCGAGTTCTTC.

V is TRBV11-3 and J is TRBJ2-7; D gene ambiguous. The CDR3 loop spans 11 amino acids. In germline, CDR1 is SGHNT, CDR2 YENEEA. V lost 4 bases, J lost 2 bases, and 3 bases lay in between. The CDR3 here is CASSSTYEQYF. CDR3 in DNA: TGTGCCAGCAGCTCTACCTACGAGCAGTACTTC.

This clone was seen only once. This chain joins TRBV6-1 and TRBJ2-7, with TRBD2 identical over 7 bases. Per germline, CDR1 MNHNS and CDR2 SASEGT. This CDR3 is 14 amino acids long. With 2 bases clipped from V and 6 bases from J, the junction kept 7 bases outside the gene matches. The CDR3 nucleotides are TGTGCCAGCAGTGAAAGTGGGGGGGTGGGCGAGCAGTACTTC. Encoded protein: CASSESGGVGEQYF.

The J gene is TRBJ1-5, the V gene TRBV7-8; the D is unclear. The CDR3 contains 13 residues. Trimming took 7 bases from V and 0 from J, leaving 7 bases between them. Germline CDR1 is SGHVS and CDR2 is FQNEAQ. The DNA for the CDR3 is TGTGCCAGCACCCTCTATAGCAATCAGCCCCAGCATTTT. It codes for CASTLYSNQPQHF.

In nucleotides, the CDR3 is TGTGCCAGCAGCTTATCCAGCGAGCTCTCCTACGAGCAGTACTTC. This sequence encodes CASSLSSELSYEQYF. V and J are TRBV11-3 and TRBJ2-7; the D is unclear. CDR1 is SGHNT and CDR2 is YENEEA in the germline V gene. The CDR3 is 15 amino acids. V lost 2 bases to trimming and J lost 0 bases, with 11 bases between them.

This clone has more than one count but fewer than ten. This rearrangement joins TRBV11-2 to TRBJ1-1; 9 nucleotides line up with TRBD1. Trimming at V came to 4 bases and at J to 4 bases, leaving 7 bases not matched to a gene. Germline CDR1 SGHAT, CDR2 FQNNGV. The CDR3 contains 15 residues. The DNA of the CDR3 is TGTGCCAGCAGCTACTACAGGGGGCGCGGCACTGAAGCTTTCTTT. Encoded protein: CASSYYRGRGTEAFF.

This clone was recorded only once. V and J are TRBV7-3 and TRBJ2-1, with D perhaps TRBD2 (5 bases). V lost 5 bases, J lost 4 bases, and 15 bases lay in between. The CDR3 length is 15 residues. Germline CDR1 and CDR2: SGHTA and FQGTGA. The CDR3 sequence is CASSPNGNPYNEQFF. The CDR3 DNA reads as TGTGCCAGCAGCCCCAACGGGAACCCTTACAATGAGCAGTTCTTC.

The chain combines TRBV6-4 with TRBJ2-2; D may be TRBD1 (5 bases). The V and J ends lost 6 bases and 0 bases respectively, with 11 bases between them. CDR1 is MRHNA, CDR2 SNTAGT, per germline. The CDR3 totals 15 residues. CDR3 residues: CASSKTAANTGELFF. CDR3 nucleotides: TGTGCCAGCAGCAAGACAGCTGCGAACACCGGGGAGCTGTTTTTT.

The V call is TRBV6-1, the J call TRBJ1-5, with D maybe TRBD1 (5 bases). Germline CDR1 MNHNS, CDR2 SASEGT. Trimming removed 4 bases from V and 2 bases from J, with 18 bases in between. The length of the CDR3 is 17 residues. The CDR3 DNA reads TGTGCCAGCAGTGTCGAAGGTGGACACTTCGGCAATCAGCCCCAGCATTTT. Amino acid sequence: CASSVEGGHFGNQPQHF.